Below, one T cell receptor beta chain is given with its context. A read error may produce the germline difference seen at one junction end. Germline values: CDR1 SQVTM, CDR2 ANQGSEA. The CDR3 consists of 14 residues. These data come from a study of cytomegalovirus exposure and HLA in healthy donors. About the study: An earlier analysis identified fewer than 130 million unique TCR beta sequences in about 180 million T cells. There were approximately 400 genotyped donors. Of these, about 80% fell in the genetic ancestry cluster associated with self-reported Caucasian donors.

PCR primers comprised 60 Vbeta and 13 Jbeta primers. In the authors' methods: Per a later analysis, the number of unique TCR beta chains was some 80 million, of which around 10 million were shared. The assay was immunoSEQ multiplex PCR, and TCRdb's table has in-frame clones only and misses some. That table supplies the V and J calls and clone size; D and trimming were determined from the DNA. The table shows over 200,000 clones, with more than 75% occurring only once. The chain is built from TRBV29-1 and TRBJ1-2; 8 positions agree with TRBD1. The sample comprised PBMCs. This TCR derives from a human donor in good health. The CDR3 protein is CGVEDYQGARGYTF. The CDR3 coding sequence is TGCGGCGTCGAAGACTACCAGGGGGCGCGGGGCTACACCTTC.